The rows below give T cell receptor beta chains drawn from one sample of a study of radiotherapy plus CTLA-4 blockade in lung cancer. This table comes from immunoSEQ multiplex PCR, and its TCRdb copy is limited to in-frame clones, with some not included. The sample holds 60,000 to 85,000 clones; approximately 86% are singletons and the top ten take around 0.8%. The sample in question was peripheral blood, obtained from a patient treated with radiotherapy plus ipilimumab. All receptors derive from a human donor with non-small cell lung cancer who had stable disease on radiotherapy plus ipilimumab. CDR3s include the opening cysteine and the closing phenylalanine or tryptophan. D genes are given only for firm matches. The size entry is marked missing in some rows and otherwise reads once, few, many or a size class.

CAWSNGYEKLFF	TGTGCCTGGAGTAATGGTTATGAAAAACTGTTTTTT	TRBV30	few	TRBJ1-4	12	NA
CASSMTDTQYF	TGTGCCAGTAGTATGACGGATACGCAGTATTTT	TRBV19	once	TRBJ2-3	11	NA
CASSLRASGVAEQFF	TGTGCCAGCAGCTTACGTGCTAGCGGGGTGGCCGAGCAGTTCTTC	TRBV7-9	NA	TRBJ2-1	15	TRBD2
CASSSGPYEQYF	TGTGCCAGCAGCTCCGGACCCTACGAGCAGTACTTC	TRBV28	NA	TRBJ2-7	12	NA
CASSYGQSGVEAFF	TGCGCCAGCAGCTACGGTCAGTCAGGGGTTGAAGCTTTCTTT	TRBV5-1	NA	TRBJ1-1	14	NA
CAWTSGGANNEQFF	TGTGCCTGGACTAGCGGGGGGGCGAACAATGAGCAGTTCTTC	TRBV30	NA	TRBJ2-1	14	TRBD2
CASSLRTDTQYF	TGTGCCAGCAGCCTGCGCACAGATACGCAGTATTTT	TRBV9	NA	TRBJ2-3	12	NA
CASSLRSGQLGGYTF	TGTGCCAGCAGCTTACGATCGGGGCAGCTGGGGGGCTACACCTTC	TRBV7-2	NA	TRBJ1-2	15	NA
CASSYGRAGGEQFF	TGTGCCAGCAGCTACGGGAGGGCCGGGGGTGAGCAGTTCTTC	TRBV9	NA	TRBJ2-1	14	TRBD2
CATRAGPSTDTQYF	TGTGCCACACGAGCGGGGCCTAGCACAGATACGCAGTATTTT	TRBV6-1	NA	TRBJ2-3	14	TRBD2
CASSLGGGGNQPQHF	TGTGCCAGCAGCTTAGGTGGTGGGGGAAATCAGCCCCAGCATTTT	TRBV7-2	NA	TRBJ1-5	15	NA
CASSLALNAYEQYF	TGTGCCAGCAGCTTGGCCTTAAACGCCTACGAGCAGTACTTC	TRBV5-6	NA	TRBJ2-7	14	NA
CASSIQPGQGYEQYF	TGTGCCAGTAGTATACAGCCGGGACAGGGCTACGAGCAGTACTTC	TRBV19	NA	TRBJ2-7	15	TRBD1
CAWSVKGFNQPQHF	TGTGCCTGGAGTGTAAAGGGCTTCAATCAGCCCCAGCATTTT	TRBV30	NA	TRBJ1-5	14	NA
CASSPQPGSGGGYTF	TGTGCCAGCTCACCACAGCCAGGGAGTGGTGGCGGCTACACCTTC	TRBV18	few	TRBJ1-2	15	NA
CAWRYRQSSYNSPLHF	TGTGCCTGGAGATACAGACAGAGCTCCTATAATTCACCCCTCCACTTT	TRBV30	NA	TRBJ1-6	16	NA
CASSPGTSGGASEQFF	TGTGCCAGCTCACCCGGGACTAGCGGGGGGGCCTCTGAGCAGTTCTTC	TRBV18	NA	TRBJ2-1	16	TRBD2
CASSTGYEQYF	TGTGCCAGCAGTACAGGGTACGAGCAGTACTTC	TRBV6-5	NA	TRBJ2-7	11	NA
CASSPGRGNEQFF	TGTGCCAGCAGCCCCGGGAGAGGAAATGAGCAGTTCTTC	TRBV11-3	NA	TRBJ2-1	13	NA
CASSNPTLAQSPLHF	TGTGCCAGCAGCAACCCCACTTTGGCGCAGTCGCCCCTCCACTTT	TRBV28	NA	TRBJ1-6	15	NA
CASTGGLGYGYTF	TGTGCCAGCACCGGGGGGCTAGGGTATGGCTACACCTTC	TRBV28	NA	TRBJ1-2	13	NA
CASLWGGNSGNTIYF	TGTGCCAGTTTATGGGGCGGTAACTCTGGAAACACCATATATTTT	TRBV28	once	TRBJ1-3	15	NA
CASRQGPSEGEQFF	TGTGCCAGCCGACAGGGGCCCTCCGAGGGTGAGCAGTTCTTC	TRBV27	NA	TRBJ2-1	14	TRBD1
CASSRISDTQYF	TGTGCCAGCTCCCGCATTTCAGATACGCAGTATTTT	TRBV18	NA	TRBJ2-3	12	NA
CASSHGNTIYF	TGTGCCAGTAGCCATGGAAACACCATATATTTT	TRBV19	few	TRBJ1-3	11	NA
CASSLSAASGNTIYF	TGTGCCAGCAGCTTGTCGGCAGCCTCTGGAAACACCATATATTTT	TRBV7-3	NA	TRBJ1-3	15	NA